A single T cell receptor (beta chain) is shown here with its context. This entry is derived from a study of blood T cell repertoires in COVID-19. Per the original data handling: Amplified reference gene primers provided the basis for estimating nucleated cell counts. Libraries were prepared by immunoSEQ multiplex PCR; TCRdb keeps only in-frame clonotypes and omits some of them. V, J and clone size are those of that table, while D and trimming were read from the DNA. The sample lists 50,000 to 65,000 clones; around 66% were seen once. The CDR3 is 16 residues long. Trimming at V came to 7 bases and at J to 5 bases, leaving 19 bases not matched to a gene. The germline V gene has CDR1 GTSNPN and CDR2 SVGIG (reference sequence). Categorization into cohorts depended on clinical history that participants reported. Up to 2 weeks before entering the study, exposed participants had met a COVID-19 case.

The TCR sequence derives from a woman in her sixties who had been exposed to COVID-19. The sequencing sample was made of PBMCs or T cells enriched from blood (not recorded which). The gene calls are TRBV30 and TRBJ1-2, with 7 nucleotides matching TRBD1. This CDR3 is CASKTGVIRTVYGYTF. The CDR3 DNA follows: TGTGCCTCGAAAACAGGGGTTATCCGCACCGTTTATGGCTACACCTTC.